This T cell receptor delta chain emerged from a study of gamma-delta chains in newborns, infants, children. About the research overall: Microbial exposure reportedly drives polyclonal innate γδ T cell expansion after birth.

This clone qualifies as medium-sized. The same CDR3 also results from other DNA sequences found in this sample. TCRdb re-called the reads with CATT. The sample has about 6,400 delta-chain clones; over 2.5% are singletons. V lost 1 base, J lost 0 bases, and 6 bases stayed unmatched. CDR1 and CDR2 (germline): GEAIGNYY, EKD. The CDR3 is 19 residues long. The TCR comes from a child who was a newborn, infant or young child, either healthy, febrile or measles-vaccinated (not recorded which). The sequenced sample was blood. The rearrangement uses TRDV2 and TRDJ3, with 9 nucleotides matching TRDD3. The chain's CDR3 is CACDTGGYSSSWDTRQMFF. In DNA form, the CDR3 reads TGTGCCTGTGACACTGGGGGATATTCGAGCTCCTGGGACACCCGACAGATGTTTTTC.